Here is one T cell receptor beta chain with its context. This entry comes from a study of blood T cell repertoires in COVID-19. In the study overall: Whether acute or convalescent, the COVID-19 samples came from the United States, Italy and Spain.

The CDR3 is 16 residues long. J gave up 9 bases and V 6 bases, and 14 bases lay outside the gene matches. Germline V lookup: CDR1 SEHNR, CDR2 FQNEAQ (reference sequence). Libraries were prepared by immunoSEQ multiplex PCR; TCRdb keeps only in-frame clonotypes and omits some of them. The sample contains about 100,000 clones, approximately 93% of which appear only once. The rearrangement joins TRBV7-9 to TRBJ1-6; 7 bases agree with TRBD1. Sequenced: peripheral blood. The TCR was taken from a middle-aged man with active COVID-19. The CDR3 is CASSRGTASMGSPLHF. In nucleotides, the CDR3 is TGTGCCAGCAGTCGTGGGACAGCATCTATGGGTTCACCCCTCCACTTT.